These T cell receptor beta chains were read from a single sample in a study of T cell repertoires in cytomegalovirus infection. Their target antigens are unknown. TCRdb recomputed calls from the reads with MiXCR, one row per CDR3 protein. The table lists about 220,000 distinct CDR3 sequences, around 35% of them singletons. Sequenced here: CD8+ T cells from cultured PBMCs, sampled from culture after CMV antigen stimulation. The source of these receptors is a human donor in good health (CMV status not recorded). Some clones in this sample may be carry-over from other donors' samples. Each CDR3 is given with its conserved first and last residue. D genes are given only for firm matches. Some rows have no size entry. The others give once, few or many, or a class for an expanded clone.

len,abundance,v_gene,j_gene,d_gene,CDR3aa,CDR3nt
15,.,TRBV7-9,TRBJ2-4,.,CASSSQGWDKNIQYF,TGTGCCAGCAGCTCGCAGGGTTGGGACAAAAACATTCAGTACTTC
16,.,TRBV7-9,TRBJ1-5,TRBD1,CASSLGGQGDNQPQHF,TGTGCCAGCAGCTTAGGGGGACAGGGGGACAATCAGCCCCAGCATTTT
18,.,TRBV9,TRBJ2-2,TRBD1,CASSVDPSGQGRPGELFF,TGTGCCAGCAGCGTCGACCCCTCCGGACAGGGGAGGCCCGGGGAGCTGTTTTTT
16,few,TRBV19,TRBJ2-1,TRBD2,CASRPSGGSSYNEQFF,TGTGCCAGTAGGCCTAGCGGGGGGAGCTCCTACAATGAGCAGTTCTTC
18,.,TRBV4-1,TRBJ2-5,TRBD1,CASSHPTTGDRAGETQYF,TGCGCCAGCAGCCACCCAACTACCGGAGACAGGGCCGGGGAGACCCAGTACTTC
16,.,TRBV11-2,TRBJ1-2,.,CASSLGPRDALPGYTF,TGTGCCAGCAGCTTAGGACCTCGGGACGCCCTCCCGGGCTACACCTTC
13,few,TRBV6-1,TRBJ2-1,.,CASRVGVDNEQFF,TGTGCCAGCAGGGTTGGGGTTGACAATGAGCAGTTCTTC
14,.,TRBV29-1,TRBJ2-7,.,CSVEDTTSSYEQYF,TGCAGCGTTGAAGATACGACTAGTTCCTACGAGCAGTACTTC
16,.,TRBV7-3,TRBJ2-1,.,CASRMGPTSVYNDQFF,TGTGCAAGCAGGATGGGGCCCACTTCGGTCTACAATGATCAGTTCTTC
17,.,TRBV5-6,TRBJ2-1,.,CASSLFVAGPSYNEQFF,TGTGCCAGCAGCCTGTTCGTTGCGGGTCCGTCCTACAATGAGCAGTTCTTC
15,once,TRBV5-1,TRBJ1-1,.,CASSWRVEANTEAFF,TGCGCCAGCAGCTGGAGGGTTGAGGCGAACACTGAAGCTTTCTTT
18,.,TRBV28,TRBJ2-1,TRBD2,CASSQGTSGMGTVNEQFF,TGTGCCAGCAGTCAGGGAACTAGCGGGATGGGGACAGTCAATGAGCAGTTCTTC
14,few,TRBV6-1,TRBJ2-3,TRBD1,CASSSDRSSDTQYF,TGTGCCAGCAGTTCGGACAGGAGCTCAGATACGCAGTATTTT
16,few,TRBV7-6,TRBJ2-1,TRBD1,CASSSGTGSLIYEQFF,TGTGCCAGCAGCTCTGGGACAGGGAGTCTTATCTATGAGCAGTTCTTC
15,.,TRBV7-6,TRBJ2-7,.,CASSWAAQSSYEQYF,TGTGCCAGCAGCTGGGCGGCTCAGAGCTCCTACGAGCAGTACTTC
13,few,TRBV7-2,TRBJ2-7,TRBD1,CASEGASSYEQYF,TGTGCCAGCGAGGGGGCCAGCTCCTACGAGCAGTACTTC
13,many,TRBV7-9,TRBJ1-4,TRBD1,CASTGGRNEKLFF,TGTGCCAGCACAGGGGGCAGAAATGAAAAACTGTTTTTT
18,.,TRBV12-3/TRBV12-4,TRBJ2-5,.,CASSPNSPVPQSGETQYF,TGTGCCAGCAGTCCTAATTCCCCGGTCCCCCAGAGTGGAGAGACCCAGTACTTC
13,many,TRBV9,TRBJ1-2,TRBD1,CASSVGTGRGYTF,TGTGCCAGCAGCGTGGGGACAGGGCGAGGCTACACCTTC
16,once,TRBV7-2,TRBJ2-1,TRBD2,CASTPVSGSPYNEQFF,TGTGCCAGCACCCCCGTAAGCGGGAGCCCCTACAATGAGCAGTTCTTC
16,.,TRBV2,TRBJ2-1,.,CASSETPSPSYNEQFF,TGTGCCAGCAGCGAAACCCCCTCCCCCTCCTACAATGAGCAGTTCTTC
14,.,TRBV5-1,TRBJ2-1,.,CASSYGPGYNEQFF,TGCGCCAGCAGCTACGGCCCTGGCTACAATGAGCAGTTCTTC
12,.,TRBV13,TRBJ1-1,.,CASSFQGHEAFF,TGTGCCAGCAGCTTCCAGGGACATGAAGCTTTCTTT
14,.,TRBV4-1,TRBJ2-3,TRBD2,CASSQRSGSDTQYF,TGCGCCAGCAGCCAACGCAGCGGGAGCGATACGCAGTATTTT
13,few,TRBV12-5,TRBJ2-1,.,CASGLAPYNEQFF,TGTGCTAGTGGTTTGGCCCCGTACAATGAGCAGTTCTTC
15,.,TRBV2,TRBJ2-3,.,CASSDGESSTDTQYF,TGTGCCAGCAGTGATGGGGAGAGTAGCACAGATACGCAGTATTTT
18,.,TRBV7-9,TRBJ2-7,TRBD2,CASSAATPTSGRSYEQYF,TGTGCCAGCAGCGCCGCTACTCCGACTAGCGGGAGATCCTACGAGCAGTACTTC
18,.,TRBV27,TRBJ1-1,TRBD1,CASSLFWDRGLNDTEAFF,TGTGCCAGCAGTTTATTCTGGGACAGGGGGCTCAATGACACTGAAGCTTTCTTT
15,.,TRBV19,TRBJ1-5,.,CASSTPSRGVQPQHF,TGTGCCAGTAGTACTCCCTCTCGCGGGGTTCAGCCCCAGCATTTT
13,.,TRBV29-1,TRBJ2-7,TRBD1,CSVPGTDLYEQYF,TGCAGCGTCCCCGGGACAGACCTTTACGAGCAGTACTTC
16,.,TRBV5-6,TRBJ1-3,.,CASSLALDYSGNTIYF,TGTGCCAGCAGCTTGGCTTTGGACTACTCTGGAAACACCATATATTTT
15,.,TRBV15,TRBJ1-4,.,CATWGASRGNEKLFF,TGTGCCACCTGGGGGGCCTCAAGGGGTAATGAAAAACTGTTTTTT
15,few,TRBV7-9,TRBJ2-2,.,CALALRGRNTGELFF,TGTGCCCTTGCCCTAAGGGGCCGGAACACCGGGGAGCTGTTTTTT
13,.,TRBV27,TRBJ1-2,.,CASRLGTNYGYTF,TGTGCCAGCAGGCTCGGTACAAACTATGGCTACACCTTC
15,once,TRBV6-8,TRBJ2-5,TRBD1,CASSSQDRGPETQYF,TGTGCCAGCAGTTCCCAGGACAGGGGGCCAGAGACCCAGTACTTC
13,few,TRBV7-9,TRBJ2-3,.,CASSPPGGGTQYF,TGTGCCAGCAGTCCCCCTGGGGGTGGTACGCAGTATTTT
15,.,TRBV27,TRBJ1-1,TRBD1,CASSPETGGVTEAFF,TGTGCCAGCAGTCCGGAGACAGGGGGGGTCACTGAAGCTTTCTTT
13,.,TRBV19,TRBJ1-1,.,CASSPQKNTEAFF,TGTGCCAGTAGTCCTCAAAAGAACACTGAAGCTTTCTTT
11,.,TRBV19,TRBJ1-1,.,CASSIGKGAFF,TGTGCCAGTAGTATTGGGAAGGGAGCTTTCTTT
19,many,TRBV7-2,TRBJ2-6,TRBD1,CASSLAGQVLISGANVLTF,TGTGCCAGCAGCTTAGCGGGACAGGTCCTAATCTCTGGGGCCAACGTCCTGACTTTC
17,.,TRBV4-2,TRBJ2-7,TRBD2,CASSQAGTSFSSYEQYF,TGTGCCAGCAGCCAAGCCGGGACTAGCTTCAGCTCCTACGAGCAGTACTTC
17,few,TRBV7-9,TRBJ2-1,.,CASKGGRETTSYNEQFF,TGTGCCAGCAAGGGGGGGCGGGAGACAACATCCTACAATGAGCAGTTCTTC
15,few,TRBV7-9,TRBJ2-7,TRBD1,CASSPPDRGRYEQYF,TGTGCCAGCAGCCCTCCTGACAGGGGGAGATACGAGCAGTACTTC
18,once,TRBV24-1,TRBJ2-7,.,CATSVSTYETPASYEQYF,TGTGCCACCAGTGTATCGACCTATGAAACCCCCGCCTCCTACGAGCAGTACTTC
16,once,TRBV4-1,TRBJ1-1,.,CASSQGAELMNTEAFF,TGCGCCAGCAGCCAAGGGGCAGAGCTGATGAACACTGAAGCTTTCTTT
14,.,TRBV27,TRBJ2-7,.,CASSLGDGYYEQYF,TGTGCCAGCAGTTTGGGTGACGGGTACTACGAGCAGTACTTC
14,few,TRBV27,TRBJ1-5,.,CASSTTGTANFWHF,TGTGCCAGCAGTACAACCGGGACGGCCAATTTTTGGCATTTT
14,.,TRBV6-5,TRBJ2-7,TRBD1,CASSYWQGAKEQYF,TGTGCCAGCAGTTACTGGCAGGGGGCGAAGGAGCAGTACTTC
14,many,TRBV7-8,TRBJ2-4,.,CASSLGNRGNIQYF,TGTGCCAGCAGCTTAGGGAATCGAGGGAACATTCAGTACTTC
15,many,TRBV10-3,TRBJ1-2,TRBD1,CAIRTGTGGIDGYTF,TGTGCCATCAGAACCGGGACAGGGGGAATCGATGGCTACACCTTC
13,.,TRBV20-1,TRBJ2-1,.,CSAPPDANNEQFF,TGCAGTGCTCCCCCGGACGCGAACAATGAGCAGTTCTTC
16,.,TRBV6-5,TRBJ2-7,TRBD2,CASSYSVPSGAYEQYF,TGTGCCAGCAGTTACTCGGTTCCTAGCGGAGCTTACGAGCAGTACTTC
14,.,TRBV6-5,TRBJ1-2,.,CASSYGEGVYGYTF,TGTGCCAGCAGTTACGGCGAGGGAGTCTATGGCTACACCTTC
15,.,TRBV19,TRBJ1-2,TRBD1,CASSIPRDRRYGYTF,TGTGCCAGTAGCATACCCCGGGACAGGCGGTATGGCTACACCTTC
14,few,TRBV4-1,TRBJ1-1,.,CASSQDGRGAEAFF,TGCGCCAGCAGCCAAGACGGAAGGGGTGCTGAAGCTTTCTTT